This T cell receptor (beta chain) comes out of a study of shared clonotypes between healthy human individuals. Study-wide results and limits: Clonotypes shared by all four sorted-subset donors had higher generation probabilities than non-shared clonotypes.

CD8 memory merged CD45RO+ cells and CCR7-negative CD45RA+ TemRA cells into one population. With respect to this clone: The antigen is undetermined.

This CDR3 is built from 15 residues. V trimming: 2 bases; J trimming: 2 bases; junction bases outside the gene matches: 4. Germline CDR1 SGHRS, CDR2 YFSETQ. Some clones are missing from TCRdb's copy, which holds only in-frame ones; the method was immunoSEQ multiplex PCR. This repertoire shows roughly 320,000 clones, around 90% found once; its top ten account for 15% to 20%. The receptor comes from a man younger than 35 in good health. The chain is built from TRBV5-1 and TRBJ2-3, with 8 bases aligning to TRBD2. The sample comprised memory CD8+ T cells sorted from blood. Indicated subset: CD45RO+ cells pooled with CCR7-negative TemRA cells. This CDR3 reads CASSFAGGITDTQYF. DNA for the CDR3: TGCGCCAGCAGCTTCGCGGGGGGCATCACAGATACGCAGTATTTT. Based on the CDR3 plus reference TRBV5-1 and TRBJ2-3, the full variable domain is KAGVTQTPRYLIKTRGQQVTLSCSPISGHRSVSWYQQTPGQGLQFLFEYFSETQRNKGNFPGRFSGRQFSNSRSEMNVSTLELGDSALYLCASSFAGGITDTQYFGPGTRLTVL.